This entry concerns a single TCR beta chain. The CDR3 is made up of 15 amino acids. The germline V gene encodes CDR1 ENHRY and CDR2 SYGVKD. The ends lost 6 bases at V and 4 bases at J; junction bases unmatched: 5. These data come from a study of blood T cell repertoires in COVID-19. For the study at large: There were acute and convalescent COVID-19 samples, and they came from the United States, Italy and Spain.

Here immunoSEQ multiplex PCR was the method, and the copy in TCRdb shows in-frame clones only, minus some. Counted here are 140,000 to 150,000 clones, 78% occurring once; the ten biggest clones make up just under 2%. The receptor's source is a woman aged 60-75 years with acute or convalescent COVID-19. Material for sequencing was peripheral blood. The J gene is TRBJ2-3, the V gene TRBV10-3; 12 nucleotides align to TRBD2. The CDR3 DNA follows: TGTGCCATCAGGGGTGCTAGCGGGAGGGCAGATACGCAGTATTTT. Translated, it gives CAIRGASGRADTQYF.